This TCR beta chain appears in the sequencing data of a study of blood T cells in healthy people across ages. Study outcomes and limitations: Long-lived donors carried more naive CD4+ cells and greater diversity than aged donors. Roughly linear age-related decline in beta diversity appeared, significant by age approximately 41.

Alongside a J-beta primer mix, a sample-barcoded 5' primer served in a second PCR lasting 7 to 11 cycles. Through a template-switch adaptor with 12 random nucleotides, each cDNA molecule received a tag. MiXCR, run by TCRdb on the 5' RACE reads, gives a single entry per CDR3 protein. The sample includes about 400,000 distinct CDR3 sequences, roughly half of them seen just once. Details on this clonotype: What it binds is not known.

This CDR3 has 13 amino acids. With V trimmed by 4 bases and J by 2 bases, 4 bases remained unmatched. In germline, CDR1 is SQVTM, CDR2 ANQGSEA. Every donor provided approximately 9.2 milliliters of peripheral blood. The clonotype was recovered from a man aged 55 to 70 in good health. The V gene is TRBV29-1, the J gene TRBJ2-7, with 8 bases fitting TRBD1. Sequencing was done on a sample of blood. The CDR3 bases are TGCAGCGTTGGAGACAGGGGAGCCTACGAGCAGTACTTC. The encoded protein is CSVGDRGAYEQYF.